These 25 T cell receptor beta chains share one sample of origin, sequenced in a study of tumor-infiltrating lymphocytes in oesophageal squamous cell carcinoma. MiXCR was run by TCRdb on the PCR reads, yielding one entry per CDR3 protein. The table lists 15,000 to 25,000 distinct CDR3 sequences, around 38% of them singletons, with approximately 12% in the top ten. Sequences were obtained from normal esophageal tissue next to the tumor. All receptors derive from a male donor with esophageal squamous cell carcinoma.

In this sample, this clonotype turned up a few times. A much bigger clone sits one base away, suggesting this may be a read error. This chain links TRBV6-6 with TRBJ2-5; 8 bases are a match to TRBD2. The V gene's germline CDR1 is MNHNY and CDR2 SVGAGI (reference sequence). V lost 5 bases, J lost 11 bases, and 16 bases stayed unmatched. This CDR3 contains 15 residues. CDR3 in DNA: TGTGCCAGCAGTCCACCGGGACTAGTCTACAATGAGCAGTACTTC. This gives the protein CASSPPGLVYNEQYF.

The chain uses TRBV9 and TRBJ2-5; D call uncertain. Trimming pared 2 bases from V and 11 bases from J, leaving 19 bases between. Germline values: CDR1 SGDLS, CDR2 YYNGEE. The length of the CDR3 is 14 residues. Here the CDR3 reads CASSVGSSIDEQYF. In DNA, the CDR3 is TGTGCCAGCAGCGTGGGGTCGAGCATCGATGAGCAGTACTTC.

The table lists this clonotype with a few counts. A read error may be the cause here, since a much bigger clone is one base away. The chain is built from TRBV5-3 and TRBJ2-7, with a weak D call TRBD1 (6 bases). TRBV5-3 is an ORF, and what it does is uncertain. The CDR3 is made up of 12 amino acids. V was cut by 9 bases and J by 7 bases, with 17 bases left in between. The CDR3 bases are TGTGCCACTATGGGGTGGGACAATGAGCAGTACTTC. This translates into CATMGWDNEQYF.

Here the CDR3 reads CASSSTSGSSYNEQFF. In nucleotides, the CDR3 is TGCGCCAGCAGCTCGACTAGCGGGAGCTCCTACAATGAGCAGTTCTTC. This chain uses TRBV5-1 with TRBJ2-1; 12 nucleotides agree with TRBD2. The germline V gene encodes CDR1 SGHRS and CDR2 YFSETQ. The CDR3 runs to 16 residues. J was trimmed by 0 bases and V by 3 bases; bases with no gene match: 1. Using reference TRBV5-1 and TRBJ2-1 for the parts outside the CDR3, the full variable domain is KAGVTQTPRYLIKTRGQQVTLSCSPISGHRSVSWYQQTPGQGLQFLFEYFSETQRNKGNFPGRFSGRQFSNSRSEMNVSTLELGDSALYLCASSSTSGSSYNEQFFGPGTRLTVL.

The chain uses TRBV28 and TRBJ2-3; D remains ambiguous. The J call is in doubt because the DNA end fits TRBJ2-7 better. The length of the CDR3 is 12 residues. CDR1 and CDR2 (germline): MDHEN, SYDVKM. CDR3 residues: CASRRWASEQYF. Written as DNA, the CDR3 is TGTGCCAGCAGACGATGGGCCTCCGAGCAGTACTTC.

V usage is TRBV7-3 and J usage is TRBJ2-3; unclear D gene. The last part of the DNA fits TRBJ2-7 better; the J call may be wrong. This CDR3 is 13 amino acids long. Germline V gene lookup returns CDR1 SGHTA and CDR2 FQGTGA. The CDR3 region is CASSFLPLGEQYF. The CDR3 nucleotides read TGTGCCAGCAGCTTCCTTCCGCTCGGCGAGCAGTACTTC.

The sample holds many counts of this clonotype. This sequence joins TRBV18 and TRBJ2-4, with TRBD1 identical over 11 bases. V was pared by 2 bases and J by 2 bases, with 2 bases of the junction left unmatched. The length of the CDR3 is 16 residues. CDR1 is KGHSH and CDR2 is LQKENI in the germline V gene. This CDR3 reads CASSPGTGGPKNIQYF. The CDR3 nucleotides are TGTGCCAGCTCACCAGGGACAGGGGGTCCCAAAAACATTCAGTACTTC.

Within the sample, this clonotype is medium-sized. This rearrangement joins TRBV28 to TRBJ2-5, with TRBD2 matching 8 bases. Germline trimming cut 4 bases from V and 1 base from J; bases unmatched to any gene: 5. CDR1 MDHEN and CDR2 SYDVKM come from the germline V gene. This CDR3 has 15 residues. The chain's CDR3 is CASSSQAGVQETQYF. DNA of the CDR3: TGTGCCAGCAGTTCCCAAGCGGGAGTCCAAGAGACCCAGTACTTC.

Many counts were recorded for this clonotype. The CDR3 sequence is CASSEARPGWENIQYF. The DNA of the CDR3 is TGTGCCAGCAGTGAAGCACGGCCTGGGTGGGAAAACATTCAGTACTTC. The genes are TRBV6-1 and TRBJ2-4; D remains unclear. The ends were cut back, 0 bases at V and 5 bases at J, with 14 bases in the middle. The CDR3 contains 16 residues. In germline, CDR1 is MNHNS, CDR2 SASEGT.

This clonotype has a handful of counts. It may be a read error: a sequence one base away is much more abundant. The chain combines TRBV7-9 with TRBJ2-7, with D possibly TRBD2 on 5 matching bases. Trimming left V 3 bases short and J 7 bases short, with 16 bases between. The germline V gene has CDR1 SEHNR and CDR2 FQNEAQ (reference sequence). CDR3 size: 14 residues. The CDR3 region is CASSFFAASYEQYF. CDR3 in DNA: TGTGCCAGCAGCTTCTTCGCGGCTAGCTATGAGCAGTACTTC. The full variable domain, with the rest looked up from reference TRBV7-9 and TRBJ2-7, is DTGVSQNPRHKITKRGQNVTFRCDPISEHNRLYWYRQTLGQGPEFLTYFQNEAQLEKSRLLSDRFSAERPKGSFSTLEIQRTEQGDSAMYLCASSFFAASYEQYFGPGTRLTVT.

This clonotype was recorded at least ten times. The chain has TRBV5-1 and TRBJ2-3, with no clear D. This CDR3 is 11 amino acids long. The V gene lost 6 bases and the J gene lost 4 bases, with 6 bases spanning the gap. Germline values: CDR1 SGHRS, CDR2 YFSETQ. CDR3 protein: CASMGADTQYF. CDR3 DNA sequence: TGCGCCAGCATGGGTGCAGATACGCAGTATTTT.

The chain couples TRBV11-3 to TRBJ2-1, with 14 nucleotides matching TRBD2. From germline, CDR1 is SGHNT and CDR2 YENEEA. The CDR3 runs to 18 residues. V was clipped by 4 bases and J by 5 bases; unmatched bases: 10. CDR3 sequence reads: CASSSFGLAGGGDNEQFF. The DNA of the CDR3 is TGTGCCAGCAGCTCCTTTGGACTAGCGGGAGGAGGAGACAATGAGCAGTTCTTC.

In its sample, this clonotype was seen a few times. The chain has TRBV19 and TRBJ2-1; 16 bases are a match to TRBD2. The end of the DNA aligns better with TRBJ2-7, so the J call may be wrong. The CDR3 has 15 amino acids. The germline V gene has CDR1 LNHDA and CDR2 SQIVND (reference sequence). CDR3 nucleotide sequence: TGTGCCAGTTCGTTGGGGACTAGCGGGAGGGGCGAGCAGTACTTC. This codes for CASSLGTSGRGEQYF.

This clonotype is medium-sized within its sample. The chain couples TRBV7-8 to TRBJ2-1; 9 bases map to TRBD2. CDR1 and CDR2 from the germline V gene are SGHVS and FQNEAQ. This CDR3 has 15 amino acids. The V gene end was trimmed by 5 bases and the J gene end by 6 bases; junction bases not matched to a gene: 8. The CDR3 sequence is CASSTLAGERNEQFF. In nucleotides, the CDR3 is TGTGCCAGCAGCACCTTAGCGGGAGAGCGCAATGAGCAGTTCTTC.

With respect to this clonotype: Because the CDR3 is missing its conserved closing phenylalanine or tryptophan, this is likely a read error. Because the CDR3's place on the DNA is in doubt, the DNA is left out and the CDR3 is given as listed by TCRdb. The chain couples TRBV7-6 to TRBJ2-5; the D call TRBD1 from the table was never checked on the DNA. Germline CDR1 is SGHVS and CDR2 is FNYEAQ. The CDR3 length is 18 residues, termini included. The CDR3 region is CASSLPHRVGAYEQYFGN.

This clonotype was recorded a few times. The J gene is TRBJ2-1, the V gene TRBV11-2, with 8 bases identical to TRBD2. V dropped 6 bases and J dropped 0; count of bases not matched to a gene: 16. CDR3 length equals 19 residues. Germline CDR1 and CDR2: SGHAT and FQNNGV. The CDR3 here is CASRMDRVLADSSYNEQFF. CDR3 bases: TGTGCCAGCAGGATGGACCGGGTACTAGCGGATAGCTCCTACAATGAGCAGTTCTTC.

The chain combines TRBV7-2 with TRBJ2-7; 11 nucleotides agree with TRBD2. The CDR3 contains 17 residues. Trimming cost V 0 bases and J 2 bases; bases outside gene matches: 6. The germline V gene encodes CDR1 SGHTA and CDR2 FQGNSA. CDR3 sequence: CASSLAPTSGAAYEQYF. The DNA of the CDR3 is TGTGCCAGCAGCTTAGCCCCGACTAGCGGGGCCGCCTACGAGCAGTACTTC. Complete variable domain (other parts from reference TRBV7-2 and TRBJ2-7): GAGVSQSPSNKVTEKGKDVELRCDPISGHTALYWYRQSLGQGLEFLIYFQGNSAPDKSGLPSDRFSAERTGGSVSTLTIQRTQQEDSAVYLCASSLAPTSGAAYEQYFGPGTRLTVT.

This clonotype is categorized as medium-sized. The chain recombines TRBV7-3 with TRBJ2-3; D is perhaps TRBD1 or TRBD2 (5 bases each). The CDR3 extends over 16 amino acids. V was shortened by 4 bases and J by 4 bases, with 18 bases between the two germline ends. Germline V CDR1 and CDR2: SGHTA, FQGTGA. The CDR3 DNA reads as TGTGCCAGCAGCTCGTATCCCGGGACGGTTCCAGATACGCAGTATTTT. Translating gives CASSSYPGTVPDTQYF.

The gene calls are TRBV7-2 and TRBJ2-6, with TRBD2 matching over 11 bases. This CDR3 has 17 residues. Germline V gene lookup returns CDR1 SGHTA and CDR2 FQGNSA. Trimming took 2 bases from V and 4 from J; bases not matched to a gene: 4. The CDR3 DNA reads as TGTGCCAGCAGCTTAATACTAGCGGGAGCCGGGGCCAACGTCCTGACTTTC. This codes for CASSLILAGAGANVLTF.

This clonotype has at least ten counts. J is TRBJ2-6 and V is TRBV5-1; TRBD1 agrees at 7 bases. CDR1 and CDR2 from the germline V gene are SGHRS and YFSETQ. There are 17 residues in the CDR3. V lost 4 bases to trimming and J lost 0 bases; unmatched junction nucleotides: 7. The CDR3 DNA reads as TGCGCCAGCAGCCGTGGGACAGCGAGCTCTGGGGCCAACGTCCTGACTTTC. Its translation: CASSRGTASSGANVLTF.

The chain couples TRBV7-6 to TRBJ2-7, with D perhaps matching TRBD1 (6 bases). The J call is doubtful: the DNA matches TRBJ1-2 better. Per the germline V gene, CDR1 is SGHVS and CDR2 is FNYEAQ. The CDR3 has 15 residues. The CDR3: CASSLALGGGYGYTF. CDR3 bases: TGTGCCAGCAGCTTAGCGCTAGGAGGGGGCTATGGCTACACCTTC.

This clonotype was recorded at least ten times. The rearrangement uses TRBV6-1 and TRBJ2-3; no firm D call. The germline V and J ends were trimmed by 6 bases and 6 bases, with 7 bases remaining between them. CDR1 is MNHNS and CDR2 is SASEGT in the germline V gene. CDR3 size: 11 residues. CDR3 amino acids: CASSPRDTQYF. CDR3 bases: TGTGCCAGCAGCCCGAGGGATACGCAGTATTTT.

This clonotype showed up just a few times. The CDR3 loop is CSARGATGTYEQYF. The CDR3 DNA follows: TGCAGTGCTAGAGGGGCGACAGGTACCTACGAGCAGTACTTC. The genes are TRBV20-1 and TRBJ2-4, with D perhaps matching TRBD1 (6 bases). With the DNA end fitting TRBJ2-7 better, the J assignment may be wrong. Germline assignment: CDR1 DFQATT and CDR2 SNEGSKA (reference sequence). The CDR3 consists of 14 residues.

This chain's CDR3 is CASSGGTAGLKTQYF. The CDR3 DNA follows: TGTGCCAGCAGCGGCGGGACAGCCGGTTTAAAGACCCAGTACTTC. J is TRBJ2-7 and V is TRBV2; TRBD1 is a possible D gene (7 bases). The J call is uncertain, as TRBJ2-5 better fits the DNA end. The CDR3 has 15 residues. Germline V gene data show CDR1 as SNHLY and CDR2 as FYNNEI.

This clonotype showed up many times. The chain has TRBV7-2 and TRBJ1-2; D is uncertain. The CDR3 totals 14 residues. The V gene's germline CDR1 is SGHTA and CDR2 FQGNSA. The V gene lost 1 base and the J gene lost 5 bases, with 11 bases spanning the gap. The CDR3 bases are TGTGCCAGCAGCTTAGATCGGGTTAGGTATGGCTACACCTTC. This codes for CASSLDRVRYGYTF.